This paragraph covers one TCR beta chain sequence. Using immunoSEQ multiplex PCR, the repertoire was profiled, and TCRdb retains in-frame clones only, with some absent. The table lists about 210,000 clones, 84% of them singletons, with 7.6% in the top ten. Germline V gene data show CDR1 as SGDLS and CDR2 as YYNGEE. With 0 bases removed from V and 2 bases from J, the gap between germline ends came to 11 bases. This CDR3 spans 15 amino acids. This sample is drawn from a study of blood T cell repertoires in COVID-19. The source of this sequence is a woman between 45 and 65 years old with active or convalescent COVID-19. Material for sequencing was peripheral blood. The gene calls are TRBV9 and TRBJ2-5, with D possibly being TRBD2 (6 bases). CDR3 sequence (DNA): TGTGCCAGCAGCGTAGCTTTTAGCGGACAAGAGACCCAGTACTTC. Translating it yields CASSVAFSGQETQYF.